The 28 T cell receptor beta chains presented below share a single source sample, sequenced in a study of blood T cell repertoires in COVID-19. Only in-frame clones appear in the TCRdb table, and some are missing; sequencing was by immunoSEQ multiplex PCR. The top ten hold 2.5% to 3% of the sample, which has around 360,000 clones, more than 85% seen once. Specimen: PBMCs or T cells enriched from blood (not recorded which). The receptors stem from a woman aged 30 to 39 who had recovered from COVID-19.

The chain carries TRBV6-5 and TRBJ1-4, with 7 positions matching TRBD1. The CDR3 extends over 15 amino acids. Per the germline V gene, CDR1 is MNHEY and CDR2 is SVGAGI. The J segment lost 4 bases and the V segment lost 2 bases, leaving 4 bases of the junction unmatched. CDR3: CASSYKGALNEKLFF. In nucleotides, the CDR3 is TGTGCCAGCAGTTACAAGGGGGCCCTTAATGAAAAACTGTTTTTT.

This sequence joins TRBV5-1 and TRBJ2-7, with D unclear. Germline-derived CDR1 and CDR2 are SGHRS and YFSETQ. The CDR3 is made up of 13 amino acids. V was cut by 5 bases and J by 2 bases, with 11 bases left in between. The CDR3 coding sequence is TGCGCCAGCAGTGGCGGAATTCCCTACGAGCAGTACTTC. Its protein product is CASSGGIPYEQYF.

The chain combines TRBV19 with TRBJ1-6; TRBD1 agrees at 7 bases. V lost 6 bases to trimming and J lost 7 bases; unmatched junction nucleotides: 6. In germline, CDR1 is LNHDA, CDR2 SQIVND (reference sequence). This CDR3 is 14 amino acids long. The CDR3 DNA is TGTGCCAGTAGGAAGGGACAGCCGAATTCACCCCTCCACTTT. Its translation is CASRKGQPNSPLHF.

The V call is TRBV7-9, the J call TRBJ2-1; the match to TRBD2 covers 9 bases. The ends lost 5 bases at V and 6 bases at J; junction bases unmatched: 8. The germline V gene has CDR1 SEHNR and CDR2 FQNEAQ (reference sequence). This CDR3 spans 15 amino acids. The CDR3 protein is CASSPSGEGVNEQFF. The CDR3 DNA reads TGTGCCAGCAGCCCTAGCGGGGAAGGGGTCAATGAGCAGTTCTTC.

V usage is TRBV5-4 and J usage is TRBJ2-1, with 9 nucleotides matching TRBD2. This CDR3 region has 14 residues. V dropped 7 bases and J dropped 5; count of bases not matched to a gene: 7. Germline CDR1 reads SGHNT; CDR2 reads YYREEE (reference sequence). The CDR3 bases are TGTGCCAGCGGCAGCGGGGGGCCGAACAATGAGCAGTTCTTC. This codes for CASGSGGPNNEQFF.

The V gene is TRBV18, the J gene TRBJ2-3; 9 positions agree with TRBD2. V lost 3 bases and J lost 2; bases outside the gene matches: 6. The CDR3 is 16 amino acids. CDR1 and CDR2 (germline): KGHSH, LQKENI. The CDR3 loop is CASSPVTSGTTDTQYF. As DNA, the CDR3 is TGTGCCAGCTCACCTGTGACTAGCGGTACCACAGATACGCAGTATTTT.

The genes are TRBV9 and TRBJ2-1; tentatively, D is TRBD1 (6 bases). Germline V gene data show CDR1 as SGDLS and CDR2 as YYNGEE. The CDR3 runs 13 residues. V shed 2 bases and J shed 7 bases, with 10 bases lying between them. CDR3 region: CASSVDRRNEQFF. In nucleotides, the CDR3 is TGTGCCAGCAGCGTGGACAGACGGAATGAGCAGTTCTTC.

V usage is TRBV27 and J usage is TRBJ1-1; D not certain. The CDR3 loop spans 11 amino acids. V lost 10 bases and J 4 bases, leaving 10 bases between the germline ends. Germline values: CDR1 MNHEY, CDR2 SMNVEV (reference sequence). The CDR3 here is CATLTGTEAFF. Here the CDR3 DNA reads TGTGCCACCCTGACTGGCACTGAAGCTTTCTTT.

The gene calls are TRBV7-9 and TRBJ1-2, with D unclear. The V gene lost 6 bases and the J gene lost 2 bases, with 10 bases spanning the gap. Germline values: CDR1 SEHNR, CDR2 FQNEAQ (reference sequence). This CDR3 contains 13 residues. The CDR3 region is CASSSDGNYGYTF. DNA of the CDR3: TGTGCCAGCAGTTCAGACGGGAACTATGGCTACACCTTC.

This chain links TRBV5-1 with TRBJ2-1; 8 bases align to TRBD1. The CDR3 consists of 17 residues. CDR1 and CDR2 (germline): SGHRS, YFSETQ. J lost 1 base, V lost 3 bases, and 9 bases had no gene match. The CDR3 nucleotides read TGCGCCAGCAGCTCGAAACCGACAGGGGAATCCTACAATGAGCAGTTCTTC. Translated: CASSSKPTGESYNEQFF.

The chain has TRBV19 and TRBJ2-7; D is unclear. Trimming removed 3 bases from V and 3 bases from J, with 9 bases in between. CDR1 is LNHDA and CDR2 is SQIVND in the germline V gene (reference sequence). CDR3 length: 13 amino acids. CDR3 loop: CASSIEANYEQYF. CDR3 DNA sequence: TGTGCCAGTAGTATTGAGGCAAACTACGAGCAGTACTTC.

The V call is TRBV4-1, the J call TRBJ1-1; D gene ambiguous. Trimming cost V 11 bases and J 3 bases, with 16 bases left between them. The length of the CDR3 is 13 residues. Germline CDR1 and CDR2: MGHRA and YSYEKL. The CDR3 sequence: CAGGKREDTEAFF. CDR3 DNA: TGCGCCGGAGGAAAAAGGGAGGACACTGAAGCTTTCTTT.

This clone was observed a single time. V usage is TRBV11-2 and J usage is TRBJ1-6; TRBD1 matches 10 bases. This CDR3 has 17 residues. The junction had 14 bases not matched to a gene; V was cut back by 5 bases and J by 10 bases. Germline CDR1 reads SGHAT; CDR2 reads FQNNGV. CDR3 residues: CASSRRTGGRVESPLHF. In DNA, the CDR3 is TGTGCCAGCAGCCGGAGGACAGGGGGGCGGGTGGAGTCACCCCTCCACTTT.

This sequence joins TRBV7-2 and TRBJ1-2; D may be TRBD1 (5 bases). CDR3 size: 14 residues. The V end was cut by 1 base, the J end by 5 bases, with 11 bases between. CDR1 and CDR2 (germline): SGHTA, FQGNSA. The chain's CDR3 is CASSLELRVYGYTF. CDR3 DNA: TGTGCCAGCAGCTTAGAACTCAGGGTATATGGCTACACCTTC.

This clone was found once. This sequence joins TRBV7-3 and TRBJ1-1; no definite D call. This CDR3 is 12 amino acids long. CDR1 is SGHTA and CDR2 is FQGTGA in the germline V gene. V was trimmed by 0 bases and J by 7 bases, leaving 6 bases between them. CDR3 in amino acids: CASSLTPGEAFF. CDR3 nucleotides: TGTGCCAGCAGCTTAACTCCGGGTGAAGCTTTCTTT.

This clone was seen a single time. The CDR3 DNA reads TGCGCCAGCAGGTGGGGGGAGAACACTGAAGCTTTCTTT. It codes for CASRWGENTEAFF. This chain connects TRBV5-1 to TRBJ1-1, with a weak D call TRBD1 (5 bases). The CDR3 is made up of 13 amino acids. Germline V CDR1 and CDR2: SGHRS, YFSETQ. Trimming left V 5 bases short and J 1 base short, with 9 bases between.

The genes are TRBV4-2 and TRBJ1-5; 7 bases are a match to TRBD1. The CDR3 totals 14 residues. Germline trimming cut 1 base from V and 7 bases from J; bases unmatched to any gene: 4. In germline, CDR1 is LGHNA, CDR2 YNFKEQ. CDR3 coding DNA: TGTGCCAGCAGCCAAGGACAGGGAAAACAGCCCCAGCATTTT. This codes for CASSQGQGKQPQHF.

This sequence joins TRBV7-8 and TRBJ1-1; D possibly corresponds to TRBD1 (5 bases). V was pared by 1 base and J by 3 bases, with 15 bases between. The CDR3 sequence is 16 residues long. CDR1 and CDR2 from the germline V gene are SGHVS and FQNEAQ. CDR3 bases: TGTGCCAGCAGCTTAGAGGAGGGGCCAGGGTACACTGAAGCTTTCTTT. It specifies CASSLEEGPGYTEAFF.

The V and J genes are TRBV20-1 and TRBJ2-7; 7 nucleotides align to TRBD2. The CDR3 runs to 14 residues. From germline, CDR1 is DFQATT and CDR2 SNEGSKA (reference sequence). With V trimmed by 3 bases and J by 0 bases, 5 bases remained unmatched. The CDR3, as DNA: TGCAGTGCTAGTAGGCCTAGCGGCTCCTACGAGCAGTACTTC. This codes for CSASRPSGSYEQYF.

Only a few counts were recorded for this clone. The chain carries TRBV28 and TRBJ1-2, with D unresolved. V was cut by 4 bases and J by 5 bases, with 11 bases left in between. CDR1 and CDR2 from the germline V gene are MDHEN and SYDVKM. CDR3 length equals 13 residues. The CDR3, as DNA: TGTGCCAGCAGTTACCCCGGGTGGTATGGCTACACCTTC. Protein sequence: CASSYPGWYGYTF.

This rearrangement joins TRBV27 to TRBJ1-5; D unresolved. This CDR3 has 19 residues. The germline V gene encodes CDR1 MNHEY and CDR2 SMNVEV (reference sequence). V shed 5 bases and J shed 1 base, with 24 bases lying between them. As DNA, the CDR3 is TGTGCCAGCAGTCCCTATATCCCTTACGGAGGGATGAGCAATCAGCCCCAGCATTTT. Translation gives CASSPYIPYGGMSNQPQHF.

The chain uses TRBV19 and TRBJ1-4, with D perhaps TRBD1 (6 bases). In germline, CDR1 is LNHDA, CDR2 SQIVND (reference sequence). Trimming stripped 6 bases from V and 7 bases from J, with 15 bases between. The CDR3 has 14 residues. The CDR3 is CASRPGTTLEKLFF. Here the CDR3 DNA reads TGTGCCAGTAGGCCCGGGACAACCCTTGAAAAACTGTTTTTT.

V gene TRBV28 combines with J gene TRBJ2-7; 9 positions match TRBD1. Trimming removed 8 bases from V and 6 bases from J; junction bases left unmatched: 11. Per germline, CDR1 MDHEN and CDR2 SYDVKM. The CDR3 contains 14 residues. CDR3 residues: CASVAPGTGSEQYF. DNA of the CDR3: TGTGCCAGCGTCGCACCCGGGACAGGGTCCGAGCAGTACTTC.

The chain has TRBV29-1 and TRBJ1-2, with D unclear. The CDR3 totals 13 residues. The germline gives CDR1 SQVTM, CDR2 ANQGSEA. V lost 3 bases, J lost 0 bases, and 8 bases lay in between. DNA of the CDR3: TGCAGCGTTGACAGTGCAGCTAACTATGGCTACACCTTC. Protein product: CSVDSAANYGYTF. The variable domain in full, with the rest retrieved from reference TRBV29-1 and TRBJ1-2, is SAVISQKPSRDICQRGTSLTIQCQVDSQVTMMFWYRQQPGQSLTLIATANQGSEATYESGFVIDKFPISRPNLTFSTLTVSNMSPEDSSIYLCSVDSAANYGYTFGSGTRLTVV.

The chain joins TRBV28 to TRBJ2-1; 11 nucleotides align to TRBD1. The CDR3 extends over 16 amino acids. Germline V lookup: CDR1 MDHEN, CDR2 SYDVKM. The V segment lost 1 base and the J segment 8 bases; nucleotides outside the gene matches: 7. The CDR3 coding sequence is TGTGCCAGCAGTTTATATAGGGAGGACAGGGGGCATGAGCAGTTCTTC. It encodes CASSLYREDRGHEQFF.

The chain combines TRBV2 with TRBJ2-3; D remains ambiguous. Trimming pared 3 bases from V and 0 bases from J, leaving 10 bases between. The CDR3 has 15 amino acids. Germline values: CDR1 SNHLY, CDR2 FYNNEI. The CDR3 sequence is CASSDLVISTDTQYF. The CDR3 DNA sequence: TGTGCCAGCAGTGACCTAGTGATAAGCACAGATACGCAGTATTTT.

This rearrangement joins TRBV3-1 (or the pseudogene TRBV3-2) to TRBJ2-7; D may be TRBD2 (5 bases). V was shortened by 1 base and J by 1 base, with 23 bases between the two germline ends. This CDR3 is 19 amino acids long. CDR1 is LGHDT and CDR2 is YNNKEL in the germline V gene (reference sequence). The CDR3 protein is CASSQGVPRVRTESYEQYF. Written as DNA, the CDR3 is TGTGCCAGCAGCCAAGGAGTACCTAGGGTGAGGACTGAATCCTACGAGCAGTACTTC.

The V call is TRBV5-1, the J call TRBJ1-1; 9 bases fit TRBD1. This CDR3 comprises 15 residues. V lost 0 bases, J lost 5 bases, and 5 bases stayed unmatched. Germline V gives CDR1 SGHRS, CDR2 YFSETQ. The CDR3 loop reads CASSLGGQGGTEAFF. The CDR3 DNA sequence: TGCGCCAGCAGCTTGGGGGGACAGGGAGGAACTGAAGCTTTCTTT.